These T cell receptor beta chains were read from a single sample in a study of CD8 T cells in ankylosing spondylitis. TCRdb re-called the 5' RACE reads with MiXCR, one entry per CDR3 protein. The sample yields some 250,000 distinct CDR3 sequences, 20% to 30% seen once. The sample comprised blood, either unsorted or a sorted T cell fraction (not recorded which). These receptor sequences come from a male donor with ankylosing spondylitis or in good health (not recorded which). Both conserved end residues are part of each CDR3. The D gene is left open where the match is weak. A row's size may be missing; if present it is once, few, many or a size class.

CDR3 protein: CASRSLAANGWQYF; CDR3 DNA: TGTGCCAGCCGAAGCCTTGCGGCCAATGGTTGGCAGTACTTC; J gene: TRBJ2-5; V gene: TRBV3-1; D gene: .; clone size: many
CDR3 protein: CASSSSRLSETQYF; CDR3 DNA: TGTGCCAGCAGTAGTTCCAGACTTTCAGAGACCCAGTACTTC; J gene: TRBJ2-5; V gene: TRBV12-3/TRBV12-4; D gene: .; clone size: few
CDR3 protein: CASSHRGLGPETQYF; CDR3 DNA: TGCGCCAGCAGCCATAGGGGACTAGGCCCAGAGACCCAGTACTTC; J gene: TRBJ2-5; V gene: TRBV5-1; D gene: TRBD2; clone size: many
CDR3 protein: CATSVGQGAANYGYTF; CDR3 DNA: TGTGCCACCAGCGTCGGACAGGGGGCTGCTAACTATGGCTACACCTTC; J gene: TRBJ1-2; V gene: TRBV15; D gene: TRBD1; clone size: .
CDR3 protein: CASSVGLSTYEQYF; CDR3 DNA: TGCGCCAGCAGCGTGGGACTGTCGACCTACGAGCAGTACTTC; J gene: TRBJ2-7; V gene: TRBV5-1; D gene: .; clone size: .
CDR3 protein: CATQSSSYNEQFF; CDR3 DNA: TGTGCCACCCAATCTTCCTCCTACAATGAGCAGTTCTTC; J gene: TRBJ2-1; V gene: TRBV12-3/TRBV12-4; D gene: .; clone size: .
CDR3 protein: CASTRSGAYTDTQYF; CDR3 DNA: TGTGCCAGCACTAGAAGCGGGGCCTACACAGATACGCAGTATTTT; J gene: TRBJ2-3; V gene: TRBV12-3/TRBV12-4; D gene: TRBD2; clone size: few
CDR3 protein: CSAMISGGTNEQFF; CDR3 DNA: TGCAGTGCAATGATATCGGGGGGGACCAATGAGCAGTTCTTC; J gene: TRBJ2-1; V gene: TRBV20-1; D gene: TRBD2; clone size: few
CDR3 protein: CASSELQGLSPLHF; CDR3 DNA: TGTGCCAGCAGTGAACTTCAAGGGCTCTCACCCCTCCACTTT; J gene: TRBJ1-6; V gene: TRBV2; D gene: .; clone size: .
CDR3 protein: CASRLGQGYEQYF; CDR3 DNA: TGTGCCAGCCGTCTCGGACAGGGTTACGAGCAGTACTTC; J gene: TRBJ2-7; V gene: TRBV3-1; D gene: TRBD1; clone size: many
CDR3 protein: CASGFSSGNTIYF; CDR3 DNA: TGTGCTAGTGGTTTTAGTTCTGGAAACACCATATATTTT; J gene: TRBJ1-3; V gene: TRBV12-5; D gene: .; clone size: many
CDR3 protein: CSVGDGVSSGANVLTF; CDR3 DNA: TGCAGCGTTGGCGACGGCGTGAGCTCTGGGGCCAACGTCCTGACTTTC; J gene: TRBJ2-6; V gene: TRBV29-1; D gene: .; clone size: many
CDR3 protein: CASSNERGEQYF; CDR3 DNA: TGCGCCAGCAGCAACGAGCGTGGCGAGCAGTACTTC; J gene: TRBJ2-7; V gene: TRBV5-1; D gene: .; clone size: many
CDR3 protein: CASAAPGQGGYTF; CDR3 DNA: TGTGCCAGCGCGGCCCCAGGACAGGGGGGCTACACCTTC; J gene: TRBJ1-2; V gene: TRBV6-2/TRBV6-3; D gene: TRBD1; clone size: .
CDR3 protein: CASSLCASGGVCSEQFF; CDR3 DNA: TGTGCCAGCAGTTTATGTGCCAGCGGGGGAGTGTGTAGTGAGCAGTTCTTC; J gene: TRBJ2-1; V gene: TRBV28; D gene: TRBD2; clone size: .
CDR3 protein: CASSLFPAQGGYTF; CDR3 DNA: TGTGCCAGCAGCTTATTCCCGGCCCAGGGGGGCTACACCTTC; J gene: TRBJ1-2; V gene: TRBV7-9; D gene: .; clone size: many
CDR3 protein: CSAIFPIGQGGFEEKLFF; CDR3 DNA: TGCAGTGCTATCTTCCCGATAGGACAGGGGGGATTCGAGGAAAAACTGTTTTTT; J gene: TRBJ1-4; V gene: TRBV20-1; D gene: TRBD1; clone size: few
CDR3 protein: CASSQQGRDTGELFF; CDR3 DNA: TGTGCCAGCAGCCAACAGGGTCGAGACACCGGGGAGCTGTTTTTT; J gene: TRBJ2-2; V gene: TRBV7-2; D gene: .; clone size: once